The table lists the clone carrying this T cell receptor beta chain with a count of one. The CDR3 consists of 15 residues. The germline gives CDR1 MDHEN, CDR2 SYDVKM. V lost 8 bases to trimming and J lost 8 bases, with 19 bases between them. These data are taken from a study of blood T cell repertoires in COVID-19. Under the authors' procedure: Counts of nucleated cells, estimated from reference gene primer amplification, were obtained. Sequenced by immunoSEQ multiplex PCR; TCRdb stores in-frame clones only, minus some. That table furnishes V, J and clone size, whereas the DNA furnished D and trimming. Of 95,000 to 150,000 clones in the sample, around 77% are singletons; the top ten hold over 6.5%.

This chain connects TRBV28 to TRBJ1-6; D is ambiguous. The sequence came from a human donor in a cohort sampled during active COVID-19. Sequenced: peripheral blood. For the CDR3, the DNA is TGTGCCAGCCATCCGCGGCCGCGGGAAGATTCACCCCTCCACTTT. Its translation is CASHPRPREDSPLHF.